One sample yielded the 32 T cell receptor beta chains listed below, sequenced in a study of blood T cell repertoires in COVID-19. Sequenced by immunoSEQ multiplex PCR; TCRdb stores in-frame clones only, minus some. The sample contains 150,000 to 200,000 clones, around nine tenths of which appear only once. What was sequenced was peripheral blood. The receptors derive from a man aged 35-49 years with active or convalescent COVID-19.

The rearrangement joins TRBV30 to TRBJ1-1; 7 bases fit TRBD1. V shed 3 bases and J 0 bases; nucleotides not matched to a gene: 1. The CDR3 loop spans 13 amino acids. Germline V gene data show CDR1 as GTSNPN and CDR2 as SVGIG (reference sequence). The CDR3 DNA sequence: TGTGCCTGGAGGACAGGGATGAACACTGAAGCTTTCTTT. Protein product: CAWRTGMNTEAFF.

CDR3 amino acids: CASSRDRVNTEAFF. CDR3 nucleotide sequence: TGTGCCAGCAGTAGGGACAGGGTAAACACTGAAGCTTTCTTT. The rearrangement joins TRBV27 to TRBJ1-1; 9 bases line up with TRBD1. Germline values: CDR1 MNHEY, CDR2 SMNVEV (reference sequence). Germline trimming cut 5 bases from V and 2 bases from J; bases unmatched to any gene: 3. The CDR3 runs to 14 residues.

The gene calls are TRBV11-2 and TRBJ1-1; no clear D. Trimming took off 1 base at V and 4 bases at J, with 4 bases between the two ends. Germline CDR1 is SGHAT and CDR2 is FQNNGV. The CDR3 consists of 12 residues. The CDR3: CASSLGATEAFF. CDR3 coding DNA: TGTGCCAGCAGCTTAGGGGCCACTGAAGCTTTCTTT.

The rearrangement joins TRBV18 to TRBJ1-6; D is undetermined. V was clipped by 3 bases and J by 8 bases, with 17 bases between them. CDR3 size: 16 residues. Germline V gene data show CDR1 as KGHSH and CDR2 as LQKENI. CDR3 residues: CASSPATSPVDSPLHF. The CDR3 coding sequence is TGTGCCAGCTCACCCGCTACCTCCCCCGTTGATTCACCCCTCCACTTT.

The V and J genes are TRBV11-2 and TRBJ1-6; D uncertain. V was clipped by 0 bases and J by 15 bases, with 12 bases between them. Looked up from germline, CDR1 is SGHAT and CDR2 is FQNNGV. The CDR3 runs to 13 residues. CDR3 DNA: TGTGCCAGCAGCTTAGACGCGAGTAATCTCCTCCACTTT. This sequence encodes CASSLDASNLLHF.

In its sample, this clone was seen once. V and J are TRBV6-2 or TRBV6-3 and TRBJ2-2, with TRBD1 matching over 7 bases. The CDR3 extends over 18 amino acids. The germline CDR1 and CDR2 sequences are MNHEY and SVGEGT. V shed 3 bases and J 1 base; nucleotides not matched to a gene: 11. CDR3 loop: CASSYPATGTVNTGELFF. CDR3 in DNA: TGTGCCAGCAGTTATCCTGCGACGGGGACAGTGAACACCGGGGAGCTGTTTTTT.

The V and J genes are TRBV18 and TRBJ2-1, with D possibly being TRBD1 (6 bases). The germline V gene encodes CDR1 KGHSH and CDR2 LQKENI. V lost 0 bases, J lost 5 bases, and 11 bases lay in between. The CDR3 has 15 residues. The CDR3 nucleotides read TGTGCCAGCTCACCACCCGACAGGCCCCACAATGAGCAGTTCTTC. Translation gives CASSPPDRPHNEQFF.

The chain is built from TRBV10-3 and TRBJ2-1; 10 nucleotides match TRBD1. The CDR3 has 14 residues. Germline values: CDR1 ENHRY, CDR2 SYGVKD. Unmatched junction bases numbered 7, after V lost 8 bases and J lost 6 bases. The CDR3: CAIGSGQGSNEQFF. The CDR3 bases are TGTGCCATCGGCTCGGGACAGGGGTCCAATGAGCAGTTCTTC.

The DNA of the CDR3 is TGCGCCAGCCAGCGGGGCCGAGGTCAAGAGACCCAGTACTTC. The encoded protein is CASQRGRGQETQYF. The V call is TRBV5-1, the J call TRBJ2-5; the match to TRBD2 covers 7 bases. V lost 7 bases, J lost 2 bases, and 8 bases stayed unmatched. Germline CDR1 and CDR2: SGHRS and YFSETQ. This CDR3 comprises 14 residues.

V and J are TRBV11-2 and TRBJ2-4; no firm D call. Germline-derived CDR1 and CDR2 are SGHAT and FQNNGV. V shed 1 base and J shed 8 bases, with 15 bases lying between them. The CDR3 extends over 15 amino acids. The CDR3, as DNA: TGTGCCAGCAGCTTAGGCGATACTTTTGGAGACATTCAGTACTTC. This codes for CASSLGDTFGDIQYF.

The chain joins TRBV9 to TRBJ1-5; 10 bases line up with TRBD1. Germline-derived CDR1 and CDR2 are SGDLS and YYNGEE. V dropped 3 bases and J dropped 5; count of bases not matched to a gene: 2. The CDR3 length is 14 residues. The DNA for the CDR3 is TGTGCCAGCAGCGGACAGGGGGCCTATCAGCCCCAGCATTTT. Its translation: CASSGQGAYQPQHF. The full variable domain, completed using reference TRBV9 and TRBJ1-5, is DSGVTQTPKHLITATGQRVTLRCSPRSGDLSVYWYQQSLDQGLQFLIQYYNGEERAKGNILERFSAQQFPDLHSELNLSSLELGDSALYFCASSGQGAYQPQHFGDGTRLSIL.

The rearrangement uses TRBV19 and TRBJ1-1; 7 bases fit TRBD1. The ends lost 5 bases at V and 1 base at J; junction bases unmatched: 4. The CDR3 covers 14 residues. Germline-derived CDR1 and CDR2 are LNHDA and SQIVND (reference sequence). Written as DNA, the CDR3 is TGTGCCAGTAGTCATCAGGGGGGGAACACTGAAGCTTTCTTT. Protein: CASSHQGGNTEAFF. The whole variable domain, remainder taken from reference TRBV19 and TRBJ1-1, is DGGITQSPKYLFRKEGQNVTLSCEQNLNHDAMYWYRQDPGQGLRLIYYSQIVNDFQKGDIAEGYSVSREKKESFPLTVTSAQKNPTAFYLCASSHQGGNTEAFFGQGTRLTVV.

The genes are TRBV30 and TRBJ1-5; TRBD1 aligns across 11 bases. This CDR3 is built from 17 residues. From germline, CDR1 is GTSNPN and CDR2 SVGIG (reference sequence). Trimming cost V 8 bases and J 2 bases; bases outside gene matches: 14. CDR3 in DNA: TGTGCCAGGACCGGGACAGGGGGTTTTGGGGGCAATCAGCCCCAGCATTTT. This sequence encodes CARTGTGGFGGNQPQHF.

The V and J genes are TRBV2 and TRBJ1-2; 10 nucleotides line up with TRBD1. Germline CDR1 SNHLY, CDR2 FYNNEI. This CDR3 spans 16 amino acids. Trimming took 5 bases from V and 2 from J; bases not matched to a gene: 8. The CDR3 is CASSPFPGQGNYGYTF. The CDR3, as DNA: TGTGCCAGCAGTCCTTTCCCGGGACAGGGGAACTATGGCTACACCTTC.

The chain is built from TRBV27 and TRBJ1-5; D unresolved. This CDR3 comprises 15 residues. In germline, CDR1 is MNHEY, CDR2 SMNVEV (reference sequence). With 2 bases removed from V and 1 base from J, the gap between germline ends came to 9 bases. Here the CDR3 reads CASSLRTTSNQPQHF. As DNA, the CDR3 is TGTGCCAGCAGTTTACGTACGACAAGCAATCAGCCCCAGCATTTT.

CDR3 nucleotide sequence: TGTGCCAGCAGCCCGGCGGGGACTAGATTAGAGACCCAGTACTTC. This translates into CASSPAGTRLETQYF. The chain employs TRBV6-2 or TRBV6-3 and TRBJ2-5; TRBD2 agrees at 8 bases. V shed 6 bases, J shed 4 bases, and the junction held 10 bases outside the gene matches. Germline V gives CDR1 MNHEY, CDR2 SVGEGT. The CDR3 contains 15 residues.

The chain recombines TRBV30 with TRBJ1-2, with 7 nucleotides matching TRBD1. Trimming cost V 4 bases and J 8 bases; bases outside gene matches: 22. This CDR3 has 17 residues. Germline values: CDR1 GTSNPN, CDR2 SVGIG (reference sequence). The CDR3 loop reads CAWMTLGDSLKRWGYTF. Here the CDR3 DNA reads TGTGCCTGGATGACGTTAGGGGACAGCCTAAAGCGGTGGGGCTACACCTTC.

The J gene is TRBJ1-5, the V gene TRBV7-8; no clear D. The V end was cut by 0 bases, the J end by 0 bases, with 15 bases between. The CDR3 consists of 18 residues. Germline V gene data show CDR1 as SGHVS and CDR2 as FQNEAQ. In DNA form, the CDR3 reads TGTGCCAGCAGCTTAGCCTCAATTTCCGGGGTTAGCAATCAGCCCCAGCATTTT. The encoded protein is CASSLASISGVSNQPQHF.

The chain has TRBV5-4 and TRBJ2-7, with a tentative D call TRBD2 (6 bases). V was shortened by 4 bases and J by 3 bases, with 11 bases between the two germline ends. Germline CDR1 and CDR2: SGHNT and YYREEE (reference sequence). This CDR3 is built from 13 residues. CDR3 residues: CASSRDSVYEQYF. In DNA, the CDR3 is TGTGCCAGCAGCCGGGACTCCGTCTACGAGCAGTACTTC.

CDR3 bases: TGTGCCAGCTCACGACCGGGACAGCAAGAGACCCAGTACTTC. Its translation: CASSRPGQQETQYF. This chain connects TRBV18 to TRBJ2-5; 7 bases agree with TRBD1. Unmatched junction bases numbered 4, after V lost 4 bases and J lost 2 bases. Germline values: CDR1 KGHSH, CDR2 LQKENI. The CDR3 is 14 amino acids.

The V gene is TRBV29-1, the J gene TRBJ2-5; the match to TRBD1 covers 7 bases. J gave up 1 base and V 5 bases, and 4 bases lay outside the gene matches. CDR1 and CDR2 from the germline V gene are SQVTM and ANQGSEA. The CDR3 runs to 13 residues. In DNA form, the CDR3 reads TGCAGCGTTTATGGGACAGTCCAAGAGACCCAGTACTTC. It translates to CSVYGTVQETQYF.

This clone was counted once. The V and J genes are TRBV19 and TRBJ1-1, with D possibly being TRBD1 (5 bases). Germline assignment: CDR1 LNHDA and CDR2 SQIVND (reference sequence). This CDR3 is built from 15 residues. Trimming removed 7 bases at V and 6 bases at J, with 21 bases between. The CDR3 DNA reads as TGTGCCAGTAAGCCCCGGACTAGCGGGGGTTCTGAAGCTTTCTTT. This encodes CASKPRTSGGSEAFF.

The chain links TRBV12-3 or TRBV12-4 to TRBJ1-1; TRBD1 is a possible D gene (5 bases). The ends were cut back, 6 bases at V and 6 bases at J, with 14 bases in the middle. The CDR3 extends over 13 amino acids. The chain's CDR3 is CASSRTGGAEAFF. CDR3 DNA sequence: TGTGCCAGCAGCCGAACAGGTGGGGCTGAAGCTTTCTTT.

The J gene is TRBJ2-3, the V gene TRBV7-3; the match to TRBD2 covers 8 bases. With 5 bases clipped from V and 4 bases from J, the junction kept 8 bases outside the gene matches. The CDR3 length is 15 residues. Germline V lookup: CDR1 SGHTA, CDR2 FQGTGA. CDR3 protein: CASSPGAGVADTQYF. The CDR3 DNA reads TGTGCCAGCAGCCCTGGAGCGGGGGTTGCAGATACGCAGTATTTT.

The chain carries TRBV9 and TRBJ1-3; D is uncertain. V gave up 0 bases and J gave up 7 bases, with 14 bases separating them. Germline CDR1 reads SGDLS; CDR2 reads YYNGEE. The length of the CDR3 is 15 residues. CDR3 loop: CASSVATGNSNTIYF. CDR3 bases: TGTGCCAGCAGCGTAGCTACGGGGAACAGTAACACCATATATTTT.

The chain couples TRBV27 to TRBJ2-1; TRBD2 matches 11 bases. Germline lookup yields CDR1 MNHEY and CDR2 SMNVEV (reference sequence). The V and J ends lost 3 bases and 9 bases, in that order; junction bases with no gene match: 7. This CDR3 has 15 amino acids. The CDR3: CASSFVSGGAVEQFF. CDR3 DNA: TGTGCCAGCAGTTTTGTTAGCGGGGGGGCGGTTGAGCAGTTCTTC.

The chain couples TRBV28 to TRBJ2-7; D is ambiguous. The CDR3 runs to 12 residues. Trimming took 4 bases from V and 4 from J, leaving 8 bases between them. The germline gives CDR1 MDHEN, CDR2 SYDVKM. CDR3 region: CASSYLYYEQYF. Written as DNA, the CDR3 is TGTGCCAGCAGTTATCTCTATTACGAGCAGTACTTC. The whole variable domain, filled in from reference TRBV28 and TRBJ2-7, reads DVKVTQSSRYLVKRTGEKVFLECVQDMDHENMFWYRQDPGLGLRLIYFSYDVKMKEKGDIPEGYSVSREKKERFSLILESASTNQTSMYLCASSYLYYEQYFGPGTRLTVT.

The chain recombines TRBV28 with TRBJ2-2; TRBD1 might be the D (5 bases). CDR1 is MDHEN and CDR2 is SYDVKM in the germline V gene. The CDR3 is 14 amino acids. V lost 3 bases and J 4 bases, leaving 9 bases between the germline ends. The CDR3 protein is CASSLGLGTGELFF. CDR3 in DNA: TGTGCCAGCAGTTTGGGGCTCGGCACCGGGGAGCTGTTTTTT.

This chain connects TRBV5-5 to TRBJ2-7, with 11 bases fitting TRBD1. The CDR3 is made up of 16 amino acids. Germline CDR1 is SGHKS and CDR2 is YYEKEE (reference sequence). V shed 0 bases, J shed 9 bases, and the junction held 11 bases outside the gene matches. The CDR3 bases are TGTGCCAGCAGCTTGGATGGGACAGGGGGGACCCGAGGGCAGTACTTC. It codes for CASSLDGTGGTRGQYF.

The chain couples TRBV9 to TRBJ2-7; TRBD1 aligns across 7 bases. Germline V gives CDR1 SGDLS, CDR2 YYNGEE. CDR3 length: 13 residues. With V trimmed by 6 bases and J by 0 bases, 3 bases remained unmatched. The CDR3 sequence: CASNRDSSYEQYF. The DNA for the CDR3 is TGTGCCAGCAACCGGGACAGCTCCTACGAGCAGTACTTC.

The chain combines TRBV25-1 with TRBJ2-3; 7 bases map to TRBD2. Germline CDR1 and CDR2: MGHDK and SYGVNS. V shed 5 bases, J shed 2 bases, and the junction held 4 bases outside the gene matches. The CDR3 sequence is 14 residues long. CDR3 in DNA: TGTGCCAGCAGTAATAGCGGGCCCACAGATACGCAGTATTTT. Protein sequence: CASSNSGPTDTQYF.

V is TRBV18 and J is TRBJ1-4; 11 bases are shared with TRBD1. CDR3 length: 14 amino acids. V was clipped by 6 bases and J by 9 bases; unmatched bases: 6. Germline values: CDR1 KGHSH, CDR2 LQKENI. CDR3 nucleotides: TGTGCCAGCTCGCCGGGACAGGGGGTTAAAAAACTGTTTTTT. Its translation: CASSPGQGVKKLFF. Combining the CDR3 with reference TRBV18 and TRBJ1-4 gives the whole variable domain NAGVMQNPRHLVRRRGQEARLRCSPMKGHSHVYWYRQLPEEGLKFMVYLQKENIIDESGMPKERFSAEFPKEGPSILRIQQVVRGDSAAYFCASSPGQGVKKLFFGSGTQLSVL.